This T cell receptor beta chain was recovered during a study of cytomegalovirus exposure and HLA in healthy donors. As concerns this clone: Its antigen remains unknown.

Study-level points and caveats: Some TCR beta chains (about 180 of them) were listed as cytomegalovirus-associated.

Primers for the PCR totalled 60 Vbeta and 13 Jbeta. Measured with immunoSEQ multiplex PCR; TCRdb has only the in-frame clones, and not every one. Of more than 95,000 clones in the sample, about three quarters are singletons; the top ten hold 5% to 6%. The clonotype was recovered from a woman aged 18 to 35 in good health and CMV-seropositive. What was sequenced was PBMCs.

In nucleotides, the CDR3 is TGTGCCAGCGAAGACAGGGGGAGAAGACCCCAGCATTTT. This gives the protein CASEDRGRRPQHF. V usage is TRBV19 and J usage is TRBJ1-5, with TRBD1 matching over 9 bases. Per germline, CDR1 LNHDA and CDR2 SQIVND (reference sequence). The length of the CDR3 is 13 residues. Losses at the gene ends were 9 bases for V and 10 bases for J; bases not matched to a gene: 10.